Below are 5 T cell receptor beta chains sequenced from a single sample in a study of blood T cell repertoires in COVID-19. TCRdb's copy holds only in-frame clones and misses some; the assay was immunoSEQ multiplex PCR. The table includes about 290,000 clones, under 90% detected once. The sequencing sample was made of PBMCs or T cells enriched from blood (not recorded which). All receptors derive from a woman aged 40 to 50 who had recovered from COVID-19.

This clone came up once. The V and J genes are TRBV5-1 and TRBJ1-2, with 8 nucleotides matching TRBD1. The ends lost 2 bases at V and 2 bases at J; junction bases unmatched: 11. This CDR3 contains 17 residues. Germline-derived CDR1 and CDR2 are SGHRS and YFSETQ. The CDR3: CASSFTRQGPSNYGYTF. The DNA of the CDR3 is TGCGCCAGCAGCTTCACCCGACAGGGGCCGTCGAACTATGGCTACACCTTC.

This clone was recorded a few times. The chain is built from TRBV9 and TRBJ1-2, with 11 bases matching TRBD1. The length of the CDR3 is 16 residues. Germline CDR1 and CDR2: SGDLS and YYNGEE. Germline trimming cut 4 bases from V and 8 bases from J; bases unmatched to any gene: 13. The CDR3 protein is CASSRGSGQGAGGYTF. DNA for the CDR3: TGTGCCAGCAGCCGGGGCAGCGGACAGGGGGCTGGAGGCTACACCTTC. The variable domain in full, with the rest retrieved from reference TRBV9 and TRBJ1-2, is DSGVTQTPKHLITATGQRVTLRCSPRSGDLSVYWYQQSLDQGLQFLIQYYNGEERAKGNILERFSAQQFPDLHSELNLSSLELGDSALYFCASSRGSGQGAGGYTFGSGTRLTVV.

The V gene is TRBV11-3, the J gene TRBJ1-1, with D possibly matching TRBD1 (5 bases). This CDR3 region has 12 residues. Trimming took 0 bases from V and 9 from J, leaving 8 bases between them. CDR1 SGHNT and CDR2 YENEEA come from the germline V gene. This CDR3 is CASSLDRGKAFF. The CDR3 DNA reads as TGTGCCAGCAGCTTAGATCGGGGGAAAGCTTTCTTT.

The chain recombines TRBV29-1 with TRBJ2-7, with D possibly matching TRBD1 (6 bases). Germline V gene lookup returns CDR1 SQVTM and CDR2 ANQGSEA. Trimming removed 6 bases at V and 4 bases at J, with 10 bases between. The CDR3 contains 11 residues. Here the CDR3 reads CSVKQGYEQYF. DNA of the CDR3: TGCAGCGTAAAACAGGGTTACGAGCAGTACTTC.

V and J are TRBV19 and TRBJ2-2, with D uncertain. Germline V lookup: CDR1 LNHDA, CDR2 SQIVND (reference sequence). The length of the CDR3 is 16 residues. V lost 1 base to trimming and J lost 0 bases, with 9 bases between them. The CDR3: CASSIARGSNTGELFF. In DNA form, the CDR3 reads TGTGCCAGTAGTATAGCGAGAGGTTCGAACACCGGGGAGCTGTTTTTT. Filled out from reference TRBV19 and TRBJ2-2, the complete variable domain reads DGGITQSPKYLFRKEGQNVTLSCEQNLNHDAMYWYRQDPGQGLRLIYYSQIVNDFQKGDIAEGYSVSREKKESFPLTVTSAQKNPTAFYLCASSIARGSNTGELFFGEGSRLTVL.